The clone carrying this TCR beta chain was counted a few times. Its target is not known. A read error may account for a junction end that differs from germline. The CDR3 has 14 amino acids. CDR1 is SGHTA and CDR2 is FQGNSA in the germline V gene. Collection of 8.5 to 10 milliliters of peripheral blood was performed for each donor. A second PCR of about 6 to 11 cycles used a sample-barcoded 5' primer and a J-beta primer mix. A template-switch adaptor that had 12 random nucleotides put a tag on each cDNA molecule. MiXCR, applied by TCRdb to the 5' RACE reads, yields one record per CDR3 protein. The top ten clones hold 20% to 25% of a sample with about a million distinct CDR3 sequences, roughly 51% of them seen once. This entry comes from a study of blood T cells in healthy people across ages. Study-wide results and caveats: Greater diversity and more naive CD4+ cells were seen in long-lived donors than in aged donors.

The J gene is TRBJ2-1, the V gene TRBV7-2, with TRBD2 as a possible D gene (6 bases). Sequencing was carried out using blood. This clonotype was obtained from a woman aged 55-75 years in good health. In nucleotides, the CDR3 is TGTGCCAGCAGTCAGGGAGGAAATTTCAATAAGCAGTTCTTC. Translating gives CASSQGGNFNKQFF.